The 27 T cell receptor beta chains listed next were all sequenced from one sample in a study of T cell responses to AZD1222 COVID-19 vaccine. TCRdb keeps only in-frame clones here, not all; method: immunoSEQ multiplex PCR. The sample carries about 50,000 clones, approximately 80% recorded once. Sequencing used peripheral blood, obtained 28 days after the second AZD1222 dose. The source is an adult who received the AZD1222 COVID-19 vaccine.

The J gene is TRBJ1-5, the V gene TRBV19; maybe TRBD1 (6 bases). The CDR3 length is 14 residues. Germline CDR1 reads LNHDA; CDR2 reads SQIVND (reference sequence). With 3 bases removed from V and 8 bases from J, the gap between germline ends came to 14 bases. The CDR3 loop is CASSMFGQPEPQHF. DNA for the CDR3: TGTGCCAGTAGTATGTTTGGACAGCCGGAGCCCCAGCATTTT.

The chain employs TRBV10-2 and TRBJ2-2; no clear D. The ends were cut back, 3 bases at V and 4 bases at J, with 3 bases in the middle. CDR1 is WSHSY and CDR2 is SAAADI in the germline V gene. This CDR3 comprises 12 residues. The CDR3 protein is CASSDGTGELFF. Written as DNA, the CDR3 is TGCGCCAGCAGTGATGGCACCGGGGAGCTGTTTTTT.

The CDR3 reads CASTAQETQYF. The DNA of the CDR3 is TGTGCCAGCACCGCCCAAGAGACCCAGTACTTC. This chain links TRBV7-2 with TRBJ2-5, with D unresolved. The CDR3 sequence is 11 residues long. Germline V gene data show CDR1 as SGHTA and CDR2 as FQGNSA. V was cut by 7 bases and J by 1 base, with 4 bases left in between.

J is TRBJ1-5 and V is TRBV2, with a weak D call TRBD1 (6 bases). V was cut by 6 bases and J by 2 bases, with 20 bases left in between. From germline, CDR1 is SNHLY and CDR2 FYNNEI. The CDR3 spans 17 residues. DNA for the CDR3: TGTGCCAGCAGCCGAAGTTGGGGCAGGGGTGGCAATCAGCCCCAGCATTTT. This encodes CASSRSWGRGGNQPQHF.

The chain uses TRBV11-2 and TRBJ2-7; D not resolved. The V gene's germline CDR1 is SGHAT and CDR2 FQNNGV. V was cut by 1 base and J by 2 bases, with 12 bases left in between. There are 15 residues in the CDR3. In nucleotides, the CDR3 is TGTGCCAGCAGCTTAGCTGCGTACTCGACCTACGAGCAGTACTTC. Translated, it gives CASSLAAYSTYEQYF.

This clone was picked up a small number of times. The V and J genes are TRBV11-3 and TRBJ2-2; TRBD1 matches 8 bases. The V gene end was trimmed by 5 bases and the J gene end by 11 bases; junction bases not matched to a gene: 10. Germline CDR1 and CDR2: SGHNT and YENEEA. The CDR3 consists of 14 residues. The CDR3 spells CASSRGQGPSELFF. CDR3 DNA: TGTGCCAGCAGCCGCGGACAGGGACCGTCCGAGCTGTTTTTT.

The chain uses TRBV18 and TRBJ2-2; 7 bases match TRBD1. CDR1 and CDR2 from the germline V gene are KGHSH and LQKENI. CDR3 length equals 16 residues. V dropped 1 base and J dropped 1; count of bases not matched to a gene: 3. CDR3 amino acids: CASSPQGAGNTGELFF. CDR3 sequence (DNA): TGTGCCAGCTCACCACAGGGGGCAGGGAACACCGGGGAGCTGTTTTTT.

The CDR3 nucleotides are TGTGCCAGCAGCCTAGACTCCCTAGGGGTTGGCTACACCTTC. It specifies CASSLDSLGVGYTF. The chain combines TRBV28 with TRBJ1-2; tentative D call: TRBD1 (5 bases). This CDR3 comprises 14 residues. V shed 6 bases and J shed 7 bases, with 18 bases lying between them. The germline CDR1 and CDR2 sequences are MDHEN and SYDVKM.

This chain joins TRBV19 and TRBJ2-1; D uncertain. V was clipped by 2 bases and J by 0 bases, with 11 bases between them. Germline lookup yields CDR1 LNHDA and CDR2 SQIVND (reference sequence). This CDR3 comprises 16 residues. The CDR3 loop is CASSIFGTSSYNEQFF. The CDR3 DNA follows: TGTGCCAGTAGTATATTCGGCACGAGCTCCTACAATGAGCAGTTCTTC.

This clone was counted between two and nine times. The chain combines TRBV29-1 with TRBJ2-1; TRBD2 matches at 9 bases. The trim removed 4 bases at V and 4 bases at J, leaving 5 bases unmatched. Germline V gene lookup returns CDR1 SQVTM and CDR2 ANQGSEA. This CDR3 region has 14 residues. DNA of the CDR3: TGCAGCGTTGCTGGGACTAGCAAGTACAATGAGCAGTTCTTC. Encoded protein: CSVAGTSKYNEQFF.

The genes are TRBV7-7 and TRBJ1-3; D remains unclear. Trimming cost V 3 bases and J 0 bases, with 3 bases left between them. Germline lookup yields CDR1 SSHAT and CDR2 FNYEAQ (reference sequence). The CDR3 totals 13 residues. The CDR3 nucleotides are TGTGCCAGCAGCTTGAGCTCTGGAAACACCATATATTTT. This codes for CASSLSSGNTIYF.

Of note for this clone: Additional DNA sequences in this sample encode the identical CDR3. The chain joins TRBV18 to TRBJ1-1, with D tentatively TRBD1 (5 bases). The CDR3 covers 13 residues. Germline V gives CDR1 KGHSH, CDR2 LQKENI. V was pared by 3 bases and J by 1 base, with 6 bases between. The CDR3 loop reads CASSPGQNTEAFF. The CDR3 coding sequence is TGTGCCAGCTCACCGGGGCAGAACACTGAAGCTTTCTTT.

This chain links TRBV7-8 with TRBJ2-1, with D perhaps TRBD1 (6 bases). V lost 4 bases and J 6 bases, leaving 10 bases between the germline ends. CDR3 length equals 13 residues. Germline assignment: CDR1 SGHVS and CDR2 FQNEAQ. This CDR3 reads CASSSGQPNEQFF. The CDR3 DNA follows: TGTGCCAGCAGCTCTGGACAGCCCAATGAGCAGTTCTTC.

The chain has TRBV6-2 or TRBV6-3 and TRBJ2-3; possible D gene TRBD2, 5 bases. The CDR3 runs 15 residues. V lost 0 bases and J 3 bases, leaving 10 bases between the germline ends. Germline CDR1 and CDR2: MNHEY and SVGEGT. The CDR3 DNA is TGTGCCAGCAGTTACTCCGGCTCGGGGACAGATACGCAGTATTTT. Residues: CASSYSGSGTDTQYF.

The chain has TRBV19 and TRBJ2-7; 7 bases are a match to TRBD1. Germline CDR1 and CDR2: LNHDA and SQIVND (reference sequence). The J segment lost 2 bases and the V segment lost 5 bases, leaving 3 bases of the junction unmatched. This CDR3 is built from 13 residues. The CDR3 nucleotides are TGTGCCAGTAGTGGGACAGAGACCTACGAGCAGTACTTC. Residues: CASSGTETYEQYF.

This chain joins TRBV5-4 and TRBJ2-1; 9 bases fit TRBD2. Germline V gene sequence: CDR1 SGHNT, CDR2 YYREEE (reference sequence). The junction had 5 bases not matched to a gene; V was cut back by 4 bases and J by 0 bases. The CDR3 totals 16 residues. The CDR3 here is CASSLSSGISYNEQFF. The CDR3 region has the DNA TGTGCCAGCAGCCTGTCTAGCGGGATCTCCTACAATGAGCAGTTCTTC. The whole variable domain, remainder taken from reference TRBV5-4 and TRBJ2-1, is ETGVTQSPTHLIKTRGQQVTLRCSSQSGHNTVSWYQQALGQGPQFIFQYYREEENGRGNFPPRFSGLQFPNYSSELNVNALELDDSALYLCASSLSSGISYNEQFFGPGTRLTVL.

As DNA, the CDR3 is TGTGCCAGCAGCCCCTCGGCAGGGTACCTTCAGCCCCAGCATTTT. This encodes CASSPSAGYLQPQHF. This sequence joins TRBV6-5 and TRBJ1-5, with D possibly being TRBD1 (5 bases). Looked up from germline, CDR1 is MNHEY and CDR2 is SVGAGI. Trimming shortened V by 6 bases and J by 6 bases, and 18 bases separated the two germline ends. The CDR3 is 15 amino acids.

The genes are TRBV3-1 (or the pseudogene TRBV3-2) and TRBJ2-3; no reliable D call. V was clipped by 4 bases and J by 2 bases, with 16 bases between them. The CDR3 has 16 residues. CDR1 is LGHDT, CDR2 YNNKEL, per germline (reference sequence). The CDR3 region has the DNA TGTGCCAGCAGCCCACAAAGGGCGCAGAACACAGATACGCAGTATTTT. It translates to CASSPQRAQNTDTQYF.

The genes are TRBV28 and TRBJ1-2; the D gene is possibly TRBD1 (5 bases). Germline V CDR1 and CDR2: MDHEN, SYDVKM. Trimming stripped 4 bases from V and 7 bases from J, with 10 bases between. This CDR3 comprises 12 residues. CDR3 sequence reads: CASSSQGLGYTF. The CDR3 DNA reads TGTGCCAGCAGTTCCCAGGGTCTTGGCTACACCTTC.

The V and J genes are TRBV3-1 (or the pseudogene TRBV3-2) and TRBJ2-1; no definite D call. The germline V and J ends were trimmed by 0 bases and 7 bases, with 16 bases remaining between them. CDR1 LGHDT and CDR2 YNNKEL come from the germline V gene (reference sequence). The CDR3 spans 16 residues. The CDR3 region is CASSQDPSNRKNEQFF. The CDR3, as DNA: TGTGCCAGCAGCCAAGACCCTTCGAACCGGAAGAATGAGCAGTTCTTC.

The rearrangement uses TRBV5-1 and TRBJ1-2; D uncertain. The CDR3 contains 13 residues. V was pared by 2 bases and J by 4 bases, with 9 bases between. Germline-derived CDR1 and CDR2 are SGHRS and YFSETQ. The CDR3 spells CASSLPGSYGYTF. CDR3 in DNA: TGCGCCAGCAGCTTACCGGGCTCCTATGGCTACACCTTC.

The chain joins TRBV19 to TRBJ2-1; 10 nucleotides agree with TRBD2. The junction had 2 bases not matched to a gene; V was cut back by 1 base and J by 2 bases. Per the germline V gene, CDR1 is LNHDA and CDR2 is SQIVND (reference sequence). This CDR3 has 16 residues. The CDR3 DNA reads as TGTGCCAGTAGTATAGGAGGGACTAGCGCCTACAATGAGCAGTTCTTC. This gives the protein CASSIGGTSAYNEQFF.

The chain recombines TRBV20-1 with TRBJ2-1; weak D call: TRBD1 (6 bases). Germline V gives CDR1 DFQATT, CDR2 SNEGSKA (reference sequence). This CDR3 region has 11 residues. V was cut by 7 bases and J by 4 bases, with 8 bases left in between. CDR3 protein: CSVQGYNEQFF. CDR3 coding DNA: TGCAGTGTTCAGGGGTACAATGAGCAGTTCTTC.

CDR3 DNA: TGTGCCAGCAGCCTTACGCTAATGCAAGCGGGGGGAATCTACAATGAGCAGTTCTTC. As protein: CASSLTLMQAGGIYNEQFF. The V gene is TRBV7-9, the J gene TRBJ2-1; TRBD2 matches at 9 bases. Looked up from germline, CDR1 is SEHNR and CDR2 is FQNEAQ (reference sequence). Trimming cost V 5 bases and J 3 bases; bases outside gene matches: 17. The CDR3 length is 19 residues.

This clone was counted a single time. This rearrangement joins TRBV28 to TRBJ2-3; 9 nucleotides agree with TRBD2. V lost 10 bases to trimming and J lost 4 bases; unmatched junction nucleotides: 9. The germline V gene has CDR1 MDHEN and CDR2 SYDVKM. The CDR3 length is 14 residues. The DNA of the CDR3 is TGTGCCACCAGGCGTGGACTAGCGTCAGATACGCAGTATTTT. Its translation: CATRRGLASDTQYF.

V usage is TRBV6-5 and J usage is TRBJ1-6; D gene ambiguous. The V gene's germline CDR1 is MNHEY and CDR2 SVGAGI. The CDR3 loop spans 14 amino acids. Trimming took 7 bases from V and 4 from J, leaving 11 bases between them. The CDR3 protein is CASTAGKYNSPLHF. The DNA for the CDR3 is TGTGCCAGCACCGCGGGAAAGTATAATTCACCCCTCCACTTT.

J is TRBJ1-6 and V is TRBV5-5, with D possibly matching TRBD1 (5 bases). The CDR3 totals 16 residues. V lost 6 bases, J lost 3 bases, and 16 bases lay in between. CDR1 is SGHKS and CDR2 is YYEKEE in the germline V gene (reference sequence). CDR3 sequence reads: CASTSTSQVYNSPLHF. CDR3 nucleotide sequence: TGTGCCAGCACCTCAACCTCACAGGTCTATAATTCACCCCTCCACTTT. Variable domain in full (rest from reference TRBV5-5 and TRBJ1-6): DAGVTQSPTHLIKTRGQQVTLRCSPISGHKSVSWYQQVLGQGPQFIFQYYEKEERGRGNFPDRFSARQFPNYSSELNVNALLLGDSALYLCASTSTSQVYNSPLHFGNGTRLTVT.